The 31 T cell receptor beta chains in this list originate from one sample, sequenced in a study of T cell responses to AZD1222 COVID-19 vaccine. The assay was immunoSEQ multiplex PCR, and TCRdb's table has in-frame clones only and misses some. The sample has more than 110,000 clones, around 90% seen once. This material consisted of peripheral blood, taken on day 0 of AZD1222 vaccination. These receptors were obtained from an adult in good health.

The sample holds one count of this clone. The V call is TRBV7-9, the J call TRBJ1-1, with 7 bases aligning to TRBD1. Per germline, CDR1 SEHNR and CDR2 FQNEAQ (reference sequence). J was trimmed by 3 bases and V by 6 bases; bases with no gene match: 7. The CDR3 consists of 14 residues. This CDR3 reads CASRQTGSDTEAFF. The CDR3, as DNA: TGTGCCAGCAGACAGACAGGGTCTGACACTGAAGCTTTCTTT.

V usage is TRBV5-1 and J usage is TRBJ2-1, with a possible D match to TRBD1 (6 bases). V lost 0 bases and J 1 base, leaving 8 bases between the germline ends. Germline CDR1 and CDR2: SGHRS and YFSETQ. The CDR3 sequence is 15 residues long. This CDR3 is CASSLGQGSYNEQFF. In nucleotides, the CDR3 is TGCGCCAGCAGCTTGGGGCAGGGGTCCTACAATGAGCAGTTCTTC. Looking up the rest from reference TRBV5-1 and TRBJ2-1 gives the full variable domain: KAGVTQTPRYLIKTRGQQVTLSCSPISGHRSVSWYQQTPGQGLQFLFEYFSETQRNKGNFPGRFSGRQFSNSRSEMNVSTLELGDSALYLCASSLGQGSYNEQFFGPGTRLTVL.

The CDR3 is CASSHYGVVGYTF. The CDR3 coding sequence is TGTGCCAGCAGCCACTACGGGGTTGTAGGCTACACCTTC. V is TRBV7-8 and J is TRBJ1-2; D is uncertain. The length of the CDR3 is 13 residues. V lost 5 bases and J lost 8, with 15 bases in between. CDR1 is SGHVS and CDR2 is FQNEAQ in the germline V gene.

V is TRBV12-5 and J is TRBJ1-5; D is unclear. Per the germline V gene, CDR1 is LGHNT and CDR2 is FRNRAP. CDR3 length: 12 residues. V was clipped by 1 base and J by 3 bases, with 1 base between them. The CDR3 nucleotides read TGTGCTAGTGGTTTGGACAATCAGCCCCAGCATTTT. It encodes CASGLDNQPQHF.

This clone was picked up one time. V and J are TRBV6-2 or TRBV6-3 and TRBJ2-5; 7 nucleotides agree with TRBD2. The CDR3 sequence is 16 residues long. V trimming: 0 bases; J trimming: 3 bases; junction bases outside the gene matches: 7. Germline V lookup: CDR1 MNHEY, CDR2 SVGEGT. CDR3 region: CASSYSGTIREETQYF. In DNA, the CDR3 is TGTGCCAGCAGTTACTCCGGGACTATCCGGGAAGAGACCCAGTACTTC.

The chain combines TRBV7-9 with TRBJ1-1; D not resolved. Germline assignment: CDR1 SEHNR and CDR2 FQNEAQ (reference sequence). This CDR3 contains 14 residues. V was shortened by 3 bases and J by 0 bases, with 8 bases between the two germline ends. The CDR3 reads CASSFSMMNTEAFF. For the CDR3, the DNA is TGTGCCAGCAGCTTTTCTATGATGAACACTGAAGCTTTCTTT.

The rearrangement joins TRBV7-9 to TRBJ1-4, with D maybe TRBD1 (6 bases). V was trimmed by 5 bases and J by 7 bases, leaving 14 bases between them. Looked up from germline, CDR1 is SEHNR and CDR2 is FQNEAQ (reference sequence). The CDR3 length is 14 residues. CDR3 residues: CASSPSGVIEKLFF. As DNA, the CDR3 is TGTGCCAGCAGCCCCTCAGGGGTGATTGAAAAACTGTTTTTT.

J is TRBJ2-1 and V is TRBV7-2; 7 bases map to TRBD1. The CDR3 length is 14 residues. Germline-derived CDR1 and CDR2 are SGHTA and FQGNSA. The junction had 5 bases not matched to a gene; V was cut back by 2 bases and J by 7 bases. Here the CDR3 reads CASSLRDSSNEQFF. The CDR3 DNA is TGTGCCAGCAGCTTAAGGGACAGCAGTAATGAGCAGTTCTTC.

The chain is built from TRBV19 and TRBJ1-5, with D uncertain. CDR3 length: 13 residues. CDR1 is LNHDA and CDR2 is SQIVND in the germline V gene (reference sequence). With 4 bases removed from V and 5 bases from J, the gap between germline ends came to 9 bases. The CDR3 loop reads CASSKEEDQPQHF. In DNA form, the CDR3 reads TGTGCCAGTAGTAAAGAGGAGGATCAGCCCCAGCATTTT.

The rearrangement links TRBV5-1 to TRBJ1-4; 9 nucleotides agree with TRBD1. CDR1 is SGHRS and CDR2 is YFSETQ in the germline V gene. The CDR3 sequence is 17 residues long. With V trimmed by 4 bases and J by 6 bases, 13 bases remained unmatched. The CDR3 bases are TGCGCCAGCAGCCCAAGGGGTCCAACAGGGGGCGATGAAAAACTGTTTTTT. It encodes CASSPRGPTGGDEKLFF.

The rearrangement joins TRBV28 to TRBJ1-4; D uncertain. CDR1 and CDR2 from the germline V gene are MDHEN and SYDVKM. CDR3 length equals 14 residues. The ends were cut back, 3 bases at V and 7 bases at J, with 12 bases in the middle. CDR3 residues: CASSLLGYSEKLFF. The DNA for the CDR3 is TGTGCCAGCAGTTTGTTGGGGTATAGTGAAAAACTGTTTTTT. The full variable domain, with the rest looked up from reference TRBV28 and TRBJ1-4, is DVKVTQSSRYLVKRTGEKVFLECVQDMDHENMFWYRQDPGLGLRLIYFSYDVKMKEKGDIPEGYSVSREKKERFSLILESASTNQTSMYLCASSLLGYSEKLFFGSGTQLSVL.

J is TRBJ2-3 and V is TRBV30; 11 bases agree with TRBD2. The CDR3 contains 15 residues. J was trimmed by 6 bases and V by 1 base; bases with no gene match: 6. CDR1 and CDR2 (germline): GTSNPN, SVGIG (reference sequence). In nucleotides, the CDR3 is TGTGCCTGGAGTGGACTAGCGGGGAAAAGGGATACGCAGTATTTT. Translated: CAWSGLAGKRDTQYF.

The rearrangement uses TRBV24-1 and TRBJ1-6, with D uncertain. CDR3 length equals 15 residues. Germline assignment: CDR1 KGHDR and CDR2 SFDVKD. Trimming left V 2 bases short and J 6 bases short, with 10 bases between. CDR3 nucleotide sequence: TGTGCCACCAGTGATTCAAGGGCGGGTAATTCACCCCTCCACTTT. This sequence encodes CATSDSRAGNSPLHF.

The gene calls are TRBV28 and TRBJ1-5; no reliable D call. This CDR3 contains 13 residues. Germline V gene sequence: CDR1 MDHEN, CDR2 SYDVKM. Trimming stripped 5 bases from V and 3 bases from J, with 8 bases between. The CDR3 DNA reads TGTGCCAGCAGTGGCAGAGCCAATCAGCCCCAGCATTTT. Encoded protein: CASSGRANQPQHF.

The J gene is TRBJ1-2, the V gene TRBV28; no clear D. The germline gives CDR1 MDHEN, CDR2 SYDVKM. The CDR3 contains 14 residues. The V gene lost 5 bases and the J gene lost 0 bases, with 10 bases spanning the gap. The CDR3: CASSPNPANYGYTF. As DNA, the CDR3 is TGTGCCAGCAGTCCCAACCCCGCTAACTATGGCTACACCTTC.

The rearrangement joins TRBV11-2 to TRBJ1-6; D gene ambiguous. The CDR3 length is 14 residues. V was shortened by 1 base and J by 14 bases, with 15 bases between the two germline ends. Germline values: CDR1 SGHAT, CDR2 FQNNGV. The CDR3 coding sequence is TGTGCCAGCAGCTTAGGTCCAGGCCCCGGGTCCCTCCACTTT. It yields the protein CASSLGPGPGSLHF.

V is TRBV18 and J is TRBJ2-1; 14 bases are a match to TRBD2. The CDR3 extends over 16 amino acids. CDR1 KGHSH and CDR2 LQKENI come from the germline V gene. The ends lost 2 bases at V and 6 bases at J; junction bases unmatched: 3. DNA of the CDR3: TGTGCCAGCTCACCAACCGGACTAGCGGGGGGCAATGAGCAGTTCTTC. It translates to CASSPTGLAGGNEQFF.

The rearrangement joins TRBV9 to TRBJ2-7; 8 bases match TRBD1. Per germline, CDR1 SGDLS and CDR2 YYNGEE. Trimming removed 4 bases from V and 2 bases from J; junction bases left unmatched: 8. The CDR3 is made up of 15 amino acids. CDR3 sequence reads: CASSSADRGTYEQYF. The CDR3 DNA reads TGTGCCAGCAGCTCTGCCGACAGGGGCACCTACGAGCAGTACTTC.

The chain recombines TRBV6-1 with TRBJ2-5; D not resolved. CDR1 MNHNS and CDR2 SASEGT come from the germline V gene. With 2 bases removed from V and 1 base from J, the gap between germline ends came to 8 bases. The CDR3 totals 14 residues. The DNA for the CDR3 is TGTGCCAGCAGTGAAATGGTCTTCCAAGAGACCCAGTACTTC. It codes for CASSEMVFQETQYF.

The rearrangement links TRBV6-5 to TRBJ2-7; 8 positions match TRBD2. Trimming cost V 9 bases and J 1 base; bases outside gene matches: 11. The CDR3 contains 15 residues. CDR1 and CDR2 from the germline V gene are MNHEY and SVGAGI. The CDR3 DNA is TGTGCCAGTACATTGTGGCCTAGCGGGTCCTACGAGCAGTACTTC. Residues: CASTLWPSGSYEQYF.

This clone has just one count. V usage is TRBV20-1 and J usage is TRBJ2-7; D unresolved. There are 11 residues in the CDR3. Germline V gene lookup returns CDR1 DFQATT and CDR2 SNEGSKA (reference sequence). V dropped 6 bases and J dropped 2 bases, with 8 bases sitting between them. The CDR3 coding sequence is TGCAGTGCCACCCTGCCCTACGAGCAGTACTTC. Translated: CSATLPYEQYF.

The chain couples TRBV12-3 or TRBV12-4 to TRBJ1-1; D unclear. The V end lost 7 bases, the J end lost 4 bases, and 13 bases lay between the germline ends. The CDR3 runs to 13 residues. CDR3 region: CASTPSYFTEAFF. CDR3 coding DNA: TGTGCCAGCACCCCCTCATACTTCACTGAAGCTTTCTTT.

V gene TRBV10-1 combines with J gene TRBJ1-3, with TRBD1 identical over 7 bases. CDR1 and CDR2 (germline): WNHNN, SYGVQD (reference sequence). The CDR3 totals 15 residues. Losses at the gene ends were 3 bases for V and 3 bases for J; bases not matched to a gene: 5. Written as DNA, the CDR3 is TGCGCCAGCAGTGAATACAGGGGCGATGGAAACACCATATATTTT. Encoded protein: CASSEYRGDGNTIYF.

V is TRBV7-3 and J is TRBJ1-2; D is unclear. Trimming took off 0 bases at V and 3 bases at J, with 8 bases between the two ends. Germline-derived CDR1 and CDR2 are SGHTA and FQGTGA. CDR3 length: 14 amino acids. CDR3 DNA: TGTGCCAGCAGCTTAACTGGTGAGGACTATGGCTACACCTTC. Amino acid sequence: CASSLTGEDYGYTF.

The gene calls are TRBV11-3 and TRBJ2-1, with a possible D match to TRBD1 (6 bases). Germline values: CDR1 SGHNT, CDR2 YENEEA. The CDR3 has 15 residues. Trimming pared 4 bases from V and 3 bases from J, leaving 13 bases between. In DNA, the CDR3 is TGTGCCAGCAGCTCCGGGACAATATTCTACAATGAGCAGTTCTTC. Amino acids: CASSSGTIFYNEQFF.

The chain has TRBV5-1 and TRBJ2-7; D ambiguous. This CDR3 is 13 amino acids long. The germline CDR1 and CDR2 sequences are SGHRS and YFSETQ. Trimming removed 4 bases at V and 0 bases at J, with 8 bases between. Here the CDR3 DNA reads TGCGCCAGCAGCAGGGAATCCTCCTACGAGCAGTACTTC. Translated: CASSRESSYEQYF.

The chain is built from TRBV19 and TRBJ1-6, with D maybe TRBD1 (5 bases). The germline V gene has CDR1 LNHDA and CDR2 SQIVND (reference sequence). CDR3 length equals 13 residues. The V and J ends lost 3 bases and 7 bases respectively, with 7 bases between them. This CDR3 reads CASSIWGNSPLHF. As DNA, the CDR3 is TGTGCCAGTAGTATCTGGGGCAATTCACCCCTCCACTTT.

V gene TRBV4-3 combines with J gene TRBJ1-2; 7 bases are shared with TRBD1. The CDR3 is 12 amino acids. After removal of 3 bases from V and 8 bases from J, the junction contained 3 bases not matched to a gene. CDR1 and CDR2 from the germline V gene are LGHNA and YSLEER. CDR3: CASSHTGEGYTF. CDR3 DNA: TGCGCCAGCAGCCACACAGGGGAAGGCTACACCTTC.

The V call is TRBV6-4, the J call TRBJ1-5; D is unclear. V was pared by 5 bases and J by 3 bases, with 8 bases between. CDR3 length: 13 amino acids. Germline V gives CDR1 MRHNA, CDR2 SNTAGT. CDR3 coding DNA: TGTGCCAGCAGTACCGGACCCAATCAGCCCCAGCATTTT. It specifies CASSTGPNQPQHF.

The J gene is TRBJ1-2, the V gene TRBV7-3; 7 bases match TRBD1. The CDR3 contains 13 residues. Germline loops: CDR1 SGHTA, CDR2 FQGTGA. V gave up 2 bases and J gave up 4 bases; unmatched junction bases: 1. The CDR3 reads CASSLRDSYGYTF. Written as DNA, the CDR3 is TGTGCCAGCAGCTTACGGGACAGCTATGGCTACACCTTC.

This rearrangement joins TRBV5-3 to TRBJ1-5, with 7 nucleotides matching TRBD1. TRBV5-3 is an ORF; its function is uncertain. CDR3 length: 18 residues. V trimming: 4 bases; J trimming: 0 bases; junction bases outside the gene matches: 13. CDR3 nucleotides: TGTGCCAGAAGCACCATCCGGGACAGTCTATATAGCAATCAGCCCCAGCATTTT. Its translation is CARSTIRDSLYSNQPQHF.